These 25 T cell receptor beta chains originate from one sample sequenced in a study of blood T cell repertoires in COVID-19 (dated by TCRdb to 2018 to 2020). The library was produced with the immunoSEQ multiplex PCR assay. Drawn from immuneACCESS, this table holds only the in-frame rearrangements with V and J called that TCRdb kept. Clones are partly lost; checked studies trace under half to an unresolved V gene and leave the rest unexplained. Across this sample there are around 360,000 clones, with 87% seen only once. Of the sample, roughly 2% falls within the top ten clones. The sequencing input was PBMCs or T cells enriched from blood (not recorded which). The receptors originated from a man aged 35-49 years in a cohort exposed to, infected with or recovered from COVID-19 (not recorded which).

With regard to this clone: This may be a read error: a much more frequent sequence differs by one nucleotide. The genes are TRBV10-3 and TRBJ1-5; 7 bases line up with TRBD1. CDR3 size: 14 residues. Per the germline V gene, CDR1 is ENHRY and CDR2 is SYGVKD. V lost 6 bases and J lost 0; bases outside the gene matches: 2. The CDR3 loop reads CAISGDSSNQPQHF. In DNA form, the CDR3 reads TGTGCCATCAGCGGGGACAGTAGCAATCAGCCCCAGCATTTT.

In this sample, this clone turned up a few times. The chain carries TRBV14 and TRBJ2-1; 9 bases map to TRBD2. Germline CDR1 and CDR2: SGHDN and FVKESK. The CDR3 has 15 amino acids. J was trimmed by 4 bases and V by 4 bases; bases with no gene match: 5. The CDR3 reads CASSLAGVSYNEQFF. CDR3 sequence (DNA): TGTGCCAGCAGCCTAGCGGGAGTGAGTTACAATGAGCAGTTCTTC.

This chain's CDR3 is CASSLAGRDNSPLHF. CDR3 nucleotides: TGCGCCAGCAGCTTGGCCGGGAGGGATAATTCACCCCTCCACTTT. V is TRBV5-1 and J is TRBJ1-6; D not resolved. Germline loops: CDR1 SGHRS, CDR2 YFSETQ. V gave up 0 bases and J gave up 5 bases, with 9 bases separating them. This CDR3 is built from 15 residues.

The rearrangement joins TRBV5-1 to TRBJ1-2; D remains ambiguous. The length of the CDR3 is 13 residues. Germline loops: CDR1 SGHRS, CDR2 YFSETQ. Between the trimmed V and J ends, which lost 6 bases and 5 bases, there was a span of 14 bases. The CDR3 DNA follows: TGCGCCAGCACCGAAGCCTCCTCGTATGGCTACACCTTC. Translating it yields CASTEASSYGYTF.

This chain uses TRBV2 with TRBJ2-7; 11 bases are shared with TRBD1. The CDR3 is 15 residues long. Germline trimming cut 8 bases from V and 0 bases from J; bases unmatched to any gene: 6. CDR1 and CDR2 from the germline V gene are SNHLY and FYNNEI. CDR3 coding DNA: TGTGCCAGCGGGGACAGGGGGAACCCCTCCTACGAGCAGTACTTC. The encoded protein is CASGDRGNPSYEQYF.

The V call is TRBV7-2, the J call TRBJ1-1; no clear D. Trimming pared 6 bases from V and 8 bases from J, leaving 4 bases between. The CDR3 is made up of 9 amino acids. Germline loops: CDR1 SGHTA, CDR2 FQGNSA. The CDR3 nucleotides read TGTGCCAGCAGTCAGGAAGCTTTCTTT. Encoded protein: CASSQEAFF.

This clone was detected only a few times. V usage is TRBV10-3 and J usage is TRBJ1-6; 8 bases are shared with TRBD1. Losses at the gene ends were 7 bases for V and 6 bases for J; bases not matched to a gene: 8. This CDR3 is built from 15 residues. Looked up from germline, CDR1 is ENHRY and CDR2 is SYGVKD. The CDR3 reads CAITGGLGVNSPLHF. The CDR3, as DNA: TGTGCCATCACAGGGGGCCTGGGGGTTAATTCACCCCTCCACTTT.

This clone was found a few times. This chain uses TRBV28 with TRBJ2-1; a weak D match, TRBD1 (5 bases). The CDR3 is 19 amino acids. Trimming took off 2 bases at V and 9 bases at J, with 29 bases between the two ends. Germline-derived CDR1 and CDR2 are MDHEN and SYDVKM. CDR3 in amino acids: CASSLPPRHVQGRLGEQFF. The CDR3 DNA reads as TGTGCCAGCAGTTTACCCCCTCGGCACGTGCAGGGTCGATTGGGTGAGCAGTTCTTC. The full variable domain, rest sourced from reference TRBV28 and TRBJ2-1, is DVKVTQSSRYLVKRTGEKVFLECVQDMDHENMFWYRQDPGLGLRLIYFSYDVKMKEKGDIPEGYSVSREKKERFSLILESASTNQTSMYLCASSLPPRHVQGRLGEQFFGPGTRLTVL.

The V and J genes are TRBV5-4 and TRBJ1-3, with 10 nucleotides matching TRBD1. This CDR3 spans 15 amino acids. The V gene's germline CDR1 is SGHNT and CDR2 YYREEE (reference sequence). Losses at the gene ends were 5 bases for V and 2 bases for J; bases not matched to a gene: 4. The CDR3 sequence is CASSPDRGPGNTIYF. CDR3 nucleotide sequence: TGTGCCAGCAGTCCAGACAGGGGGCCTGGAAACACCATATATTTT.

CDR3 nucleotides: TGCGCCAGCAGCTTGGGGCCGGGGACAGAGTCACCCCTCCACTTT. Translating gives CASSLGPGTESPLHF. The J gene is TRBJ1-6, the V gene TRBV5-1, with 7 bases aligning to TRBD1. Germline V lookup: CDR1 SGHRS, CDR2 YFSETQ. V dropped 0 bases and J dropped 10; count of bases not matched to a gene: 7. CDR3 length: 15 residues.

The CDR3 spells CASSLVAGGWNEQFF. CDR3 in DNA: TGCGCCAGCAGCTTAGTAGCGGGAGGCTGGAATGAGCAGTTCTTC. The V and J genes are TRBV5-1 and TRBJ2-1; 10 nucleotides agree with TRBD2. CDR3 length: 15 amino acids. With V trimmed by 2 bases and J by 7 bases, 6 bases remained unmatched. Germline CDR1 reads SGHRS; CDR2 reads YFSETQ.

On this clone itself: Other DNA sequences in the same sample also yield this CDR3. The CDR3 DNA follows: TGTGCCAGCAGTGAACAGGGATCTGGGCAGCCCCAGCATTTT. It codes for CASSEQGSGQPQHF. The chain uses TRBV6-1 and TRBJ1-5; D possibly corresponds to TRBD1 (5 bases). The CDR3 runs to 14 residues. Per the germline V gene, CDR1 is MNHNS and CDR2 is SASEGT. The V and J ends lost 2 bases and 7 bases respectively, with 12 bases between them.

This chain uses TRBV5-1 with TRBJ2-7, with D perhaps TRBD2 (5 bases). Trimming shortened V by 0 bases and J by 2 bases, and 12 bases separated the two germline ends. The germline CDR1 and CDR2 sequences are SGHRS and YFSETQ. The CDR3 covers 15 residues. Here the CDR3 DNA reads TGCGCCAGCAGCTTGGGAATAGCGAGAACCTACGAGCAGTACTTC. Its protein is CASSLGIARTYEQYF.

The genes are TRBV10-2 and TRBJ1-5; tentative D call: TRBD1 (5 bases). Germline V gene sequence: CDR1 WSHSY, CDR2 SAAADI. Trimming stripped 4 bases from V and 6 bases from J, with 13 bases between. The CDR3 extends over 14 amino acids. For the CDR3, the DNA is TGCGCCAGCAGTGGTTGGCAGGGTTCTCAGCCCCAGCATTTT. Encoded protein: CASSGWQGSQPQHF.

The chain combines TRBV14 with TRBJ2-5, with a possible D match to TRBD2 (6 bases). V was pared by 0 bases and J by 2 bases, with 10 bases between. Germline CDR1 and CDR2: SGHDN and FVKESK. The length of the CDR3 is 15 residues. The CDR3 DNA reads TGTGCCAGCAGCCAAGATTGGGGGAGGCAAGAGACCCAGTACTTC. Protein sequence: CASSQDWGRQETQYF.

About this clone itself: The junction differs from germline at one of its ends, possibly a read error. This sequence joins TRBV25-1 and TRBJ1-4; tentatively, D is TRBD1 (6 bases). Germline V gene lookup returns CDR1 MGHDK and CDR2 SYGVNS. The CDR3 is 15 residues long. The CDR3 here is CASSKYRESGEKLFF. The CDR3 DNA reads TGTGCCAGCAGTAAATACAGGGAATCGGGCGAAAAACTGTTTTTT. The whole variable domain, remainder taken from reference TRBV25-1 and TRBJ1-4, is EADIYQTPRYLVIGTGKKITLECSQTMGHDKMYWYQQDPGMELHLIHYSYGVNSTEKGDLSSESTVSRIRTEHFPLTLESARPSHTSQYLCASSKYRESGEKLFFGSGTQLSVL.

This clone was seen only once. V and J are TRBV28 and TRBJ1-3; D ambiguous. This CDR3 has 14 residues. Germline V gene lookup returns CDR1 MDHEN and CDR2 SYDVKM. Between the trimmed V and J ends, which lost 6 bases and 0 bases, there was a span of 9 bases. The CDR3 DNA sequence: TGTGCCAGCAGACCCACGGGCTCTGGAAACACCATATATTTT. Its protein product is CASRPTGSGNTIYF.

V gene TRBV28 combines with J gene TRBJ1-1; tentative D call: TRBD1 (5 bases). Germline loops: CDR1 MDHEN, CDR2 SYDVKM. This CDR3 spans 12 amino acids. The germline V and J ends were trimmed by 5 bases and 7 bases, with 11 bases remaining between them. CDR3 coding DNA: TGTGCCAGCAGTCGACAGCCCGTTGAAGCTTTCTTT. Translated: CASSRQPVEAFF.

This chain joins TRBV5-5 and TRBJ2-7; 10 bases fit TRBD2. The junction had 13 bases not matched to a gene; V was cut back by 2 bases and J by 5 bases. The CDR3 contains 17 residues. Germline CDR1 and CDR2: SGHKS and YYEKEE (reference sequence). The CDR3 loop is CASSFGSGGAIWDEQYF. CDR3 coding DNA: TGTGCCAGCAGCTTTGGGAGCGGGGGGGCAATATGGGACGAGCAGTACTTC.

This chain connects TRBV15 to TRBJ1-5, with 7 bases identical to TRBD1. Germline lookup yields CDR1 LNHNV and CDR2 YYDKDF (reference sequence). Trimming removed 6 bases from V and 1 base from J; junction bases left unmatched: 6. This CDR3 is built from 15 residues. The CDR3: CATSRTGVSNQPQHF. In DNA, the CDR3 is TGTGCCACCAGTAGAACAGGGGTGAGCAATCAGCCCCAGCATTTT.

This chain links TRBV5-1 with TRBJ2-7; D is unclear. The CDR3 totals 13 residues. V shed 2 bases and J shed 5 bases, with 11 bases lying between them. Germline assignment: CDR1 SGHRS and CDR2 YFSETQ. CDR3 nucleotides: TGCGCCAGCAGCTTTTTCTTACCGGACGAGCAGTACTTC. Its translation: CASSFFLPDEQYF.

The J gene is TRBJ2-7, the V gene TRBV11-2, with 11 nucleotides matching TRBD1. V shed 5 bases and J 6 bases; nucleotides not matched to a gene: 6. There are 14 residues in the CDR3. The germline gives CDR1 SGHAT, CDR2 FQNNGV. The CDR3 region is CASSKGQGVSEQYF. CDR3 in DNA: TGTGCCAGCAGCAAGGGACAGGGGGTCTCCGAGCAGTACTTC.

The chain has TRBV7-2 and TRBJ2-5, with TRBD1 matching over 8 bases. V trimming: 2 bases; J trimming: 5 bases; junction bases outside the gene matches: 4. This CDR3 has 14 residues. Germline V lookup: CDR1 SGHTA, CDR2 FQGNSA. In DNA form, the CDR3 reads TGTGCCAGCAGCTTAACAGGGGGATCGGAGACCCAGTACTTC. Amino acid sequence: CASSLTGGSETQYF.

The rearrangement links TRBV19 to TRBJ2-1, with 10 bases fitting TRBD2. The CDR3 sequence is 15 residues long. The germline V gene has CDR1 LNHDA and CDR2 SQIVND (reference sequence). Trimming cost V 0 bases and J 7 bases; bases outside gene matches: 3. For the CDR3, the DNA is TGTGCCAGTAGTATAGAACTAGCGGGGCTAAATGAGCAGTTCTTC. Translating it yields CASSIELAGLNEQFF.

This chain connects TRBV3-1 (or the pseudogene TRBV3-2) to TRBJ2-7; 7 bases are a match to TRBD2. The CDR3 covers 13 residues. Germline V gene lookup returns CDR1 LGHDT and CDR2 YNNKEL (reference sequence). V was clipped by 5 bases and J by 7 bases; unmatched bases: 8. This CDR3 is CASSFGTTGEQYF. The CDR3 DNA sequence: TGTGCCAGCAGCTTCGGGACTACCGGGGAGCAGTACTTC.